These T cell receptor beta chains were read from a single sample in a study of neurological immune-mediated disorders. TCRdb reanalysed the 5' RACE reads using MiXCR and keeps one entry per CDR3 protein. The sample has tens of thousands of distinct CDR3 sequences, 3.4% seen once. Sequenced input: PBMCs. These TCRs come from a man aged 40-50 years with multiple sclerosis. CDR3s include the opening cysteine and the closing phenylalanine or tryptophan. Fields, in order: J gene, D gene, V gene, CDR3 length, clone size, CDR3 protein, CDR3 DNA. A D gene is named only where the DNA matches it firmly. Only part of the rows carry a size: once, few, many, or a class if the clone is expanded.

j_gene: TRBJ1-1
d_gene: TRBD1
v_gene: TRBV9
len: 15
abundance: many
CDR3aa: CASSVTGALDTEAFF
CDR3nt: TGTGCCAGCAGCGTTACAGGGGCCCTGGACACTGAAGCTTTCTTT

j_gene: TRBJ2-7
d_gene: NA
v_gene: TRBV12-3/TRBV12-4
len: 13
abundance: many
CDR3aa: CASSFRGDREQYF
CDR3nt: TGTGCCAGCAGTTTCAGGGGGGACCGCGAGCAGTACTTC

j_gene: TRBJ2-7
d_gene: TRBD1
v_gene: TRBV7-9
len: 16
abundance: many
CDR3aa: CASSLGSGQGRYEQYF
CDR3nt: TGTGCCAGCAGCTTAGGGTCGGGACAGGGGAGGTACGAGCAGTACTTC

j_gene: TRBJ2-2
d_gene: NA
v_gene: TRBV12-3/TRBV12-4
len: 13
abundance: many
CDR3aa: CASSYRESGELFF
CDR3nt: TGTGCCAGCAGTTACAGGGAATCCGGGGAGCTGTTTTTT

j_gene: TRBJ2-1
d_gene: TRBD2
v_gene: TRBV5-1
len: 14
abundance: many
CDR3aa: CASSGLAGGNEQFF
CDR3nt: TGCGCCAGCAGCGGACTAGCGGGAGGGAATGAGCAGTTCTTC

j_gene: TRBJ2-1
d_gene: NA
v_gene: TRBV20-1
len: 12
abundance: many
CDR3aa: CSASHQEVEQFF
CDR3nt: TGCAGTGCTAGCCACCAGGAGGTTGAGCAGTTCTTC

j_gene: TRBJ2-5
d_gene: TRBD2
v_gene: TRBV7-2
len: 15
abundance: many
CDR3aa: CASTRGLAGLETQYF
CDR3nt: TGTGCCAGCACCCGGGGACTAGCGGGGTTGGAGACCCAGTACTTC

j_gene: TRBJ2-5
d_gene: NA
v_gene: TRBV7-9
len: 14
abundance: many
CDR3aa: CASSRDWGMETQYF
CDR3nt: TGTGCCAGCAGCCGTGATTGGGGCATGGAGACCCAGTACTTC

j_gene: TRBJ2-1
d_gene: TRBD2
v_gene: TRBV5-1
len: 15
abundance: many
CDR3aa: CASSPWTSGVNEQFF
CDR3nt: TGCGCCAGCAGCCCATGGACTAGCGGAGTCAATGAGCAGTTCTTC

j_gene: TRBJ1-5
d_gene: NA
v_gene: TRBV29-1
len: 13
abundance: many
CDR3aa: CSVRAGGNQPQHF
CDR3nt: TGCAGCGTCCGCGCGGGGGGCAATCAGCCCCAGCATTTT

j_gene: TRBJ2-2
d_gene: NA
v_gene: TRBV5-1
len: 19
abundance: many
CDR3aa: CASSYDRGQGLQGTGELFF
CDR3nt: TGCGCCAGCAGCTACGACAGAGGGCAGGGGCTGCAGGGCACCGGGGAGCTGTTTTTT

j_gene: TRBJ2-3
d_gene: NA
v_gene: TRBV12-3/TRBV12-4
len: 14
abundance: many
CDR3aa: CATRGSVSTDTQYF
CDR3nt: TGTGCTACCCGGGGTAGCGTGAGCACAGATACGCAGTATTTT

j_gene: TRBJ2-7
d_gene: NA
v_gene: TRBV2
len: 14
abundance: many
CDR3aa: CASSEAPDTYEQYF
CDR3nt: TGTGCCAGCAGTGAAGCGCCGGACACCTACGAGCAGTACTTC

j_gene: TRBJ1-2
d_gene: NA
v_gene: TRBV3-1
len: 13
abundance: many
CDR3aa: CASSQERVYGYTF
CDR3nt: TGTGCCAGCAGCCAAGAGCGGGTCTATGGCTACACCTTC

j_gene: TRBJ1-1
d_gene: NA
v_gene: TRBV10-3
len: 15
abundance: NA
CDR3aa: CAISTDYRTNTEAFF
CDR3nt: TGTGCCATCAGCACCGACTACAGGACGAACACTGAAGCTTTCTTT

j_gene: TRBJ1-1
d_gene: NA
v_gene: TRBV29-1
len: 14
abundance: many
CDR3aa: CSVEGSALGTEAFF
CDR3nt: TGCAGCGTTGAAGGCTCCGCCCTAGGCACTGAAGCTTTCTTT

j_gene: TRBJ1-6
d_gene: TRBD1
v_gene: TRBV2
len: 14
abundance: many
CDR3aa: CASSDQGAGSPLHF
CDR3nt: TGTGCCAGCAGTGACCAGGGGGCTGGATCACCCCTCCACTTT

j_gene: TRBJ1-5
d_gene: NA
v_gene: TRBV7-8
len: 13
abundance: many
CDR3aa: CASSLDSVRPQHF
CDR3nt: TGTGCCAGCAGCTTAGATTCTGTGAGACCCCAGCATTTT

j_gene: TRBJ2-1
d_gene: TRBD2
v_gene: TRBV7-9
len: 15
abundance: many
CDR3aa: CASSLVFREGNEQFF
CDR3nt: TGTGCCAGCAGCTTAGTGTTCAGGGAGGGCAATGAGCAGTTCTTC

j_gene: TRBJ2-1
d_gene: TRBD2
v_gene: TRBV5-1
len: 15
abundance: many
CDR3aa: CASSLIGLVSNEQFF
CDR3nt: TGCGCCAGCAGCTTGATAGGACTAGTGAGCAATGAGCAGTTCTTC

j_gene: TRBJ1-1
d_gene: TRBD1
v_gene: TRBV20-1
len: 12
abundance: many
CDR3aa: CSAGDSRFEAFF
CDR3nt: TGCAGTGCAGGGGACAGCCGCTTTGAAGCTTTCTTT

j_gene: TRBJ2-7
d_gene: TRBD2
v_gene: TRBV5-1
len: 16
abundance: many
CDR3aa: CASSLGLAGGSYEQYF
CDR3nt: TGCGCCAGCAGCTTGGGACTAGCGGGGGGGTCCTACGAGCAGTACTTC

j_gene: TRBJ1-4
d_gene: NA
v_gene: TRBV20-1
len: 14
abundance: many
CDR3aa: CSATSKRGDEKLFF
CDR3nt: TGCAGTGCCACCTCAAAGAGGGGGGATGAAAAACTGTTTTTT

j_gene: TRBJ1-2
d_gene: NA
v_gene: TRBV5-6
len: 16
abundance: many
CDR3aa: CASSLADRHQNYGYTF
CDR3nt: TGTGCCAGCAGCTTGGCCGACAGACACCAGAACTATGGCTACACCTTC

j_gene: TRBJ2-3
d_gene: NA
v_gene: TRBV3-1
len: 13
abundance: many
CDR3aa: CASSRNSADTQYF
CDR3nt: TGTGCCAGCAGCCGAAATTCAGCAGATACGCAGTATTTT

j_gene: TRBJ2-1
d_gene: TRBD1
v_gene: TRBV7-9
len: 15
abundance: few
CDR3aa: CASSTDRGLYNEQFF
CDR3nt: TGTGCCAGCAGCACGGACAGGGGGCTTTACAATGAGCAGTTCTTC

j_gene: TRBJ2-3
d_gene: TRBD1
v_gene: TRBV9
len: 15
abundance: many
CDR3aa: CASSVRGRHTDTQYF
CDR3nt: TGTGCCAGCAGCGTAAGGGGGCGTCACACAGATACGCAGTATTTT

j_gene: TRBJ1-5
d_gene: TRBD1
v_gene: TRBV5-1
len: 14
abundance: many
CDR3aa: CASSPQGLDQPQHF
CDR3nt: TGCGCCAGCAGCCCACAGGGGTTAGATCAGCCCCAGCATTTT

j_gene: TRBJ1-1
d_gene: TRBD1
v_gene: TRBV5-1
len: 12
abundance: many
CDR3aa: CASSLGTGAPFF
CDR3nt: TGCGCCAGCAGCCTGGGGACAGGGGCACCTTTCTTT

j_gene: TRBJ2-3
d_gene: NA
v_gene: TRBV20-1
len: 16
abundance: many
CDR3aa: CSAADVGSASTDTQYF
CDR3nt: TGCAGTGCTGCGGACGTGGGTAGCGCTAGCACAGATACGCAGTATTTT

j_gene: TRBJ2-5
d_gene: NA
v_gene: TRBV9
len: 15
abundance: many
CDR3aa: CASSVGMAVAETQYF
CDR3nt: TGTGCCAGCAGCGTAGGGATGGCGGTAGCTGAGACCCAGTACTTC

j_gene: TRBJ2-7
d_gene: NA
v_gene: TRBV30
len: 12
abundance: many
CDR3aa: CAWSEGGYEQYF
CDR3nt: TGTGCCTGGAGCGAAGGCGGGTACGAGCAGTACTTC

j_gene: TRBJ1-1
d_gene: NA
v_gene: TRBV20-1
len: 12
abundance: many
CDR3aa: CSARGPYTEAFF
CDR3nt: TGCAGTGCTAGAGGTCCTTACACTGAAGCTTTCTTT

j_gene: TRBJ2-2
d_gene: TRBD2
v_gene: TRBV9
len: 14
abundance: many
CDR3aa: CASSVNPGGGELFF
CDR3nt: TGTGCCAGCAGCGTAAATCCGGGGGGCGGGGAGCTGTTTTTT

j_gene: TRBJ1-5
d_gene: TRBD1
v_gene: TRBV6-6
len: 15
abundance: many
CDR3aa: CASRELRGPGQPQHF
CDR3nt: TGTGCCAGCAGGGAGCTCAGGGGGCCGGGGCAGCCCCAGCATTTT

j_gene: TRBJ1-1
d_gene: NA
v_gene: TRBV29-1
len: 11
abundance: many
CDR3aa: CSATSGIEAFF
CDR3nt: TGCAGCGCCACGAGCGGGATTGAAGCTTTCTTT

j_gene: TRBJ2-1
d_gene: TRBD1
v_gene: TRBV5-1
len: 20
abundance: many
CDR3aa: CASSFSWELQGSSSYNEQFF
CDR3nt: TGCGCCAGCAGCTTTTCTTGGGAACTACAGGGGTCGAGCTCCTACAATGAGCAGTTCTTC

j_gene: TRBJ1-1
d_gene: NA
v_gene: TRBV25-1
len: 12
abundance: many
CDR3aa: CASSLTRAEAFF
CDR3nt: TGTGCCAGCAGCTTGACGAGGGCTGAAGCTTTCTTT

j_gene: TRBJ1-1
d_gene: NA
v_gene: TRBV7-9
len: 16
abundance: many
CDR3aa: CASNLRGVPTNTEAFF
CDR3nt: TGTGCCAGCAACCTTAGGGGGGTCCCAACGAACACTGAAGCTTTCTTT

j_gene: TRBJ2-3
d_gene: NA
v_gene: TRBV20-1
len: 16
abundance: many
CDR3aa: CSARRGSGMSTDTQYF
CDR3nt: TGCAGTGCTCGCCGGGGGTCGGGGATGAGCACAGATACGCAGTATTTT

j_gene: TRBJ2-7
d_gene: NA
v_gene: TRBV20-1
len: 11
abundance: many
CDR3aa: CSASTGYEQYF
CDR3nt: TGCAGTGCTAGCACCGGCTACGAGCAGTACTTC